This entry lists 27 T cell receptor beta chains sequenced from one sample in a study of Graves' ophthalmopathy and Graves' hyperthyroidism. Amplified material comprised TCR beta CDR3 regions derived from RNA transcripts. After a first-round RT-PCR with HTBI primers, a second-round multiplex PCR was run. TCRdb recomputed calls from the multiplex PCR reads with MiXCR, one row per CDR3 protein. Of roughly 500,000 distinct CDR3 sequences listed, under 15% were seen once; the top ten hold about a tenth. What was sequenced was blood. Receptors originate from a woman younger than 45 with Graves' ophthalmopathy.

This clonotype came up many times. The germline gene is not matched at one end of the junction; a read error may be the cause. The chain employs TRBV3-1 and TRBJ1-1; D gene uncertain. The CDR3 consists of 14 residues. Germline assignment: CDR1 LGHDT and CDR2 YNNKEL (reference sequence). The CDR3 bases are TGCGCCAGCAGCCAAGTATCGGGGAACACTGAAGCTTTCTTT. Translation: CASSQVSGNTEAFF. Complete variable domain (other parts from reference TRBV3-1 and TRBJ1-1): DTAVSQTPKYLVTQMGNDKSIKCEQNLGHDTMYWYKQDSKKFLKIMFSYNNKELIINETVPNRFSPKSPDKAHLNLHINSLELGDSAVYFCASSQVSGNTEAFFGQGTRLTVV.

Many counts were recorded for this clonotype. The J gene is TRBJ2-7, the V gene TRBV28; perhaps TRBD2 as D (5 bases). The CDR3 has 15 amino acids. The germline CDR1 and CDR2 sequences are MDHEN and SYDVKM. V gave up 6 bases and J gave up 5 bases, with 20 bases separating them. DNA of the CDR3: TGTGCCAGCAGCCCGGGCCCGATGGACGGGGACGAGCAGTACTTC. Residues: CASSPGPMDGDEQYF. The full variable domain, completed using reference TRBV28 and TRBJ2-7, is DVKVTQSSRYLVKRTGEKVFLECVQDMDHENMFWYRQDPGLGLRLIYFSYDVKMKEKGDIPEGYSVSREKKERFSLILESASTNQTSMYLCASSPGPMDGDEQYFGPGTRLTVT.

Worth noting for this clonotype: This may come from a read error, since a much larger clone is one base off. This chain's CDR3 is CASSSQRWRETKYF. CDR3 sequence (DNA): TGTGCCAGCAGCTCACAAAGGTGGCGAGAGACCAAGTACTTC. The genes are TRBV7-9 and TRBJ2-5; D gene unclear. CDR1 and CDR2 from the germline V gene are SEHNR and FQNEAQ (reference sequence). The CDR3 covers 14 residues.

This clonotype was detected many times. The rearrangement links TRBV2 to TRBJ1-1; D is unclear. Germline V gene data show CDR1 as SNHLY and CDR2 as FYNNEI. The germline V and J ends were trimmed by 2 bases and 0 bases, with 4 bases remaining between them. This CDR3 is 13 amino acids long. The CDR3 nucleotides read TGTGCCAGCAGTGAATGGGTGAACACTGAAGCTTTCTTT. Translating it yields CASSEWVNTEAFF. Full variable domain (rest looked up from reference TRBV2 and TRBJ1-1): EPEVTQTPSHQVTQMGQEVILRCVPISNHLYFYWYRQILGQKVEFLVSFYNNEISEKSEIFDDQFSVERPDGSNFTLKIRSTKLEDSAMYFCASSEWVNTEAFFGQGTRLTVV.

This clonotype was counted a few times. This chain links TRBV28 with TRBJ2-2; D unresolved. This CDR3 comprises 13 residues. The V and J ends lost 9 bases and 0 bases respectively, with 8 bases between them. The germline V gene encodes CDR1 MDHEN and CDR2 SYDVKM. The CDR3 loop reads CAREKPNTGELFF. The CDR3 DNA reads TGTGCCAGAGAGAAGCCGAACACCGGGGAGCTGTTTTTT.

This clonotype was found many times. This rearrangement joins TRBV28 to TRBJ2-5, with 11 bases that match TRBD2. This CDR3 is 16 amino acids long. The trim removed 3 bases at V and 5 bases at J, leaving 8 bases unmatched. Germline V gene data show CDR1 as MDHEN and CDR2 as SYDVKM. In DNA form, the CDR3 reads TGTGCCAGCAGTTTCCCAACTAGCGGGAGTGAGGAGACCCAGTACTTC. It translates to CASSFPTSGSEETQYF.

This clonotype was detected many times. The chain joins TRBV6-1 to TRBJ2-2; D call uncertain. Germline V gives CDR1 MNHNS, CDR2 SASEGT. The germline V and J ends were trimmed by 2 bases and 1 base, with 5 bases remaining between them. The CDR3 sequence is 14 residues long. CDR3 DNA sequence: TGTGCCAGCAGTGAATCAGTGAACACCGGGGAGCTGTTTTTT. The encoded protein is CASSESVNTGELFF.

This clonotype was picked up a small number of times. Relative to the germline gene, one junction end is altered; a read error may explain this. This chain uses TRBV7-7 with TRBJ2-3; 10 bases agree with TRBD2. The CDR3 has 14 amino acids. Germline CDR1 SSHAT, CDR2 FNYEAQ (reference sequence). In DNA form, the CDR3 reads TGTGCTAGCAGCACCTTAGCGGGAGGAGATACGCAGTATTTT. Its protein product is CASSTLAGGDTQYF.

This clonotype was detected ten times or more. V gene TRBV27 combines with J gene TRBJ2-7; D possibly corresponds to TRBD1 (6 bases). V gave up 5 bases and J gave up 6 bases, with 11 bases separating them. The CDR3 has 12 amino acids. The germline CDR1 and CDR2 sequences are MNHEY and SMNVEV (reference sequence). CDR3 region: CASSASGVEQYF. CDR3 DNA: TGTGCCAGCAGTGCCTCAGGGGTCGAGCAGTACTTC.

This clonotype was observed a few times. The chain combines TRBV3-1 with TRBJ2-7; 9 bases align to TRBD2. The junction had 13 bases not matched to a gene; V was cut back by 0 bases and J by 4 bases. The CDR3 runs to 18 residues. Germline V CDR1 and CDR2: LGHDT, YNNKEL (reference sequence). The CDR3 region is CASSQDSASGTYNYEQYF. The CDR3 DNA sequence: TGTGCCAGCAGCCAAGATTCGGCTAGCGGGACATACAATTACGAGCAGTACTTC.

The chain combines TRBV15 with TRBJ1-1, with D tentatively TRBD1 (6 bases). CDR1 LNHNV and CDR2 YYDKDF come from the germline V gene (reference sequence). The CDR3 runs 15 residues. V lost 4 bases, J lost 0 bases, and 12 bases lay in between. CDR3 in amino acids: CATSTSKGVNTEAFF. The CDR3 region has the DNA TGTGCCACCAGCACTAGTAAGGGGGTGAACACTGAAGCTTTCTTT.

This clonotype has at least ten counts. The V gene is TRBV7-6, the J gene TRBJ1-1; 8 bases are shared with TRBD1. V lost 1 base and J lost 0; bases outside the gene matches: 7. The CDR3 runs 17 residues. Germline lookup yields CDR1 SGHVS and CDR2 FNYEAQ. CDR3 amino acids: CASSLGQGRNMNTEAFF. The CDR3 region has the DNA TGTGCCAGCAGCTTAGGACAGGGGAGGAATATGAACACTGAAGCTTTCTTT. The variable domain in full, completed from reference TRBV7-6 and TRBJ1-1, reads GAGVSQSPRYKVTKRGQDVALRCDPISGHVSLYWYRQALGQGPEFLTYFNYEAQQDKSGLPNDRFSAERPEGSISTLTIQRTEQRDSAMYRCASSLGQGRNMNTEAFFGQGTRLTVV.

In its sample, this clonotype was seen many times. The rearrangement links TRBV6-1 to TRBJ1-2; no clear D gene. CDR1 and CDR2 (germline): MNHNS, SASEGT. The CDR3 sequence is 11 residues long. The germline V and J ends were trimmed by 9 bases and 4 bases, with 9 bases remaining between them. CDR3 nucleotides: TGTGCCAGTTCCCCCGGCTATGGCTACACCTTC. Encoded protein: CASSPGYGYTF.

This clonotype was recorded at least ten times. This chain uses TRBV7-2 with TRBJ2-7; 7 nucleotides match TRBD1. V shed 5 bases, J shed 1 base, and the junction held 5 bases outside the gene matches. Germline-derived CDR1 and CDR2 are SGHTA and FQGNSA. The CDR3 is 14 residues long. The CDR3 reads CASSPTGKSYEQYF. For the CDR3, the DNA is TGTGCCAGCAGCCCGACAGGGAAATCCTACGAGCAGTACTTC.

V gene TRBV5-1 combines with J gene TRBJ1-1; possible D gene TRBD1, 5 bases. The CDR3 totals 15 residues. The ends were cut back, 0 bases at V and 1 base at J, with 10 bases in the middle. In germline, CDR1 is SGHRS, CDR2 YFSETQ. CDR3 sequence reads: CASSLVSGANTEAFF. The CDR3 DNA sequence: TGCGCCAGCAGCTTGGTAAGCGGGGCGAACACTGAAGCTTTCTTT.

Regarding this clonotype: This may be a read error, as it is one base from a much larger clone. This chain joins TRBV12-5 and TRBJ1-5, with TRBD1 as a possible D gene (5 bases). There are 22 residues in the CDR3. CDR1 is LGHNT, CDR2 FRNRAP, per germline. V was shortened by 0 bases and J by 3 bases, with 30 bases between the two germline ends. The CDR3: CASGLVIYPSEVGASNNQPQHF. The CDR3 DNA reads as TGTGCTAGTGGTTTGGTAATCTACCCCTCCGAAGTCGGGGCCTCAAACAATCAGCCCCAGCATTTT.

This clonotype was seen repeatedly, ten times or more. V and J are TRBV2 and TRBJ1-1; D gene unclear. Per the germline V gene, CDR1 is SNHLY and CDR2 is FYNNEI. Between the trimmed V and J ends, which lost 6 bases and 1 base, there was a span of 12 bases. The CDR3 contains 14 residues. CDR3 coding DNA: TGTGCCAGCAGGGGGATGGGCTCGAACACTGAAGCTTTCTTT. This gives the protein CASRGMGSNTEAFF.

This clonotype was counted many times. The gene calls are TRBV12-3 or TRBV12-4 and TRBJ2-7; 10 bases are shared with TRBD2. The ends lost 5 bases at V and 1 base at J; junction bases unmatched: 8. The CDR3 loop spans 16 amino acids. CDR3 sequence: CASSPGLADPSYEQYF. The CDR3 nucleotides read TGTGCCAGCAGTCCCGGACTAGCGGACCCTTCCTACGAGCAGTACTTC.

This clonotype was seen repeatedly, ten times or more. V is TRBV7-8 and J is TRBJ1-1, with D possibly TRBD1 on 6 matching bases. From germline, CDR1 is SGHVS and CDR2 FQNEAQ. There are 13 residues in the CDR3. Between the trimmed V and J ends, which lost 4 bases and 8 bases, there was a span of 14 bases. CDR3 DNA: TGTGCCAGCAGCTCAAGGCTGGGGGCGGAAGCTTTCTTT. Translated, it gives CASSSRLGAEAFF.

CDR3 in amino acids: CASSLFPGLAGETQYF. In nucleotides, the CDR3 is TGCGCCAGCAGCTTGTTCCCAGGACTAGCAGGGGAGACCCAGTACTTC. J is TRBJ2-5 and V is TRBV5-1; 8 bases match TRBD2. The CDR3 is 16 residues long. CDR1 is SGHRS and CDR2 is YFSETQ in the germline V gene. The ends lost 1 base at V and 5 bases at J; junction bases unmatched: 10.

This clonotype was seen at least ten times. This chain uses TRBV5-1 with TRBJ1-1; weak D call: TRBD1 (6 bases). The germline CDR1 and CDR2 sequences are SGHRS and YFSETQ. The CDR3 is 14 residues long. V was cut by 4 bases and J by 3 bases, with 13 bases left in between. The CDR3 nucleotides are TGCGCCAGCAGCCCGGGGGCGGGGGACACTGAAGCTTTCTTT. Amino acid sequence: CASSPGAGDTEAFF.

This clonotype was found many times. The chain carries TRBV12-3 or TRBV12-4 and TRBJ1-2; D ambiguous. The CDR3 sequence is 13 residues long. V was pared by 6 bases and J by 8 bases, with 16 bases between. The CDR3 loop reads CASRTSASGGYTF. CDR3 nucleotides: TGTGCCAGCAGAACCTCCGCAAGTGGGGGCTACACCTTC.

At least ten counts were recorded for this clonotype. The rearrangement links TRBV28 to TRBJ1-2; possible D gene TRBD1, 5 bases. CDR1 MDHEN and CDR2 SYDVKM come from the germline V gene. The CDR3 is 15 amino acids. The ends were cut back, 2 bases at V and 0 bases at J, with 10 bases in the middle. CDR3 region: CASSLGGGTNYGYTF. CDR3 nucleotides: TGTGCCAGCAGTTTAGGCGGGGGAACTAACTATGGCTACACCTTC.

This clonotype was recorded at least ten times. V and J are TRBV20-1 and TRBJ1-1, with 7 bases lining up with TRBD1. This CDR3 region has 13 residues. The J segment lost 3 bases and the V segment lost 5 bases, leaving 6 bases of the junction unmatched. The germline V gene encodes CDR1 DFQATT and CDR2 SNEGSKA (reference sequence). CDR3 bases: TGCAGTGCTGCAGGGGGAGGATACACTGAAGCTTTCTTT. This encodes CSAAGGGYTEAFF.

Worth noting for this clonotype: A much more abundant neighbour one base away suggests this may be a read error. J is TRBJ2-5 and V is TRBV10-2; 11 nucleotides agree with TRBD2. CDR1 is WSHSY, CDR2 SAAADI, per germline. CDR3 size: 15 residues. The CDR3, as DNA: TGCGCCAGCAGCCCGACTAGCGGGATACTAGAGACCAAGTACTTC. Its protein is CASSPTSGILETKYF.

This clonotype was picked up many times. This chain joins TRBV29-1 and TRBJ2-6; no clear D. V dropped 2 bases and J dropped 1 base, with 3 bases sitting between them. CDR1 is SQVTM and CDR2 is ANQGSEA in the germline V gene. This CDR3 comprises 13 residues. CDR3 sequence (DNA): TGCAGCGTTGAATCTTCTGGGGCCAACGTCCTGACTTTC. Its translation: CSVESSGANVLTF.

In the case of this clonotype: This may arise from a read error, as a much more abundant clone is one base away. The chain has TRBV9 and TRBJ1-3, with a weak D call TRBD1 (5 bases). This CDR3 is 16 amino acids long. Trimming took 0 bases from V and 0 from J, leaving 10 bases between them. The germline V gene encodes CDR1 SGDLS and CDR2 YYNGEE. The chain's CDR3 is CASSVDSGGSGNTIYF. The CDR3 DNA reads TGTGCCAGCAGCGTAGATTCCGGGGGCTCTGGAAACACCATATATTTT.